In this sample, the clone carrying this TCR beta chain turned up once. Its antigen is not known. Chemo-refractory metastatic non-small-cell lung cancer patients underwent focal radiation alongside CTLA-4 blockade with ipilimumab. These data originate in a study of radiotherapy plus CTLA-4 blockade in lung cancer. Study background: Objective response rate was roughly 19%; disease control rate, around 30%.

The protocol was immunoSEQ multiplex PCR, while the TCRdb copy is restricted to in-frame clones and leaves out a portion. The sample shows about 60,000 clones, under 75% of them seen only once. CDR1 SGHDT and CDR2 YYEEEE come from the germline V gene. The CDR3 sequence is 14 residues long. V shed 0 bases and J shed 6 bases, with 10 bases lying between them. Findings and limits, study-wide: Peripheral blood showed expansion of tumor-derived TCR clones after radiotherapy and ipilimumab. Reportedly, early blood T cell clone dynamics best predicted response, with interferon-beta.

This sequence was found in a human donor with non-small cell lung cancer whose response to radiotherapy plus ipilimumab could not be evaluated. Sample: peripheral blood, taken from a patient treated with radiotherapy plus ipilimumab. This chain joins TRBV5-6 and TRBJ1-5; D may be TRBD1 (6 bases). CDR3 in amino acids: CASSLGTVVQPQHF. The CDR3 bases are TGTGCCAGCAGCTTGGGGACAGTCGTTCAGCCCCAGCATTTT.